This is a list of T cell receptor beta chains from one sample in a study of identical twins. TCRdb fed the 5' RACE reads into MiXCR, producing one record per CDR3 protein. The table has about 900,000 distinct CDR3 sequences, roughly an eighth seen once. This sample was shared with a second study, whose subject was yellow fever vaccine responses in identical twins.

Sequencing was carried out using PBMCs. The receptors originated from a woman between 18 and 29 years old in good health. The CDR3 runs from the conserved cysteine through the conserved F or W. Each record gives: CDR3 protein, CDR3 DNA, V gene, J gene, clone size, D gene. The D gene is left open where the match is weak. Not every row has a clone size; where given, it reads once, few, many or a size class.

CDR3 protein: CASSYSRTENTEAFF; CDR3 DNA: TGTGCCAGCAGTTACTCAAGGACAGAGAACACTGAAGCTTTCTTT; V gene: TRBV6-5; J gene: TRBJ1-1; clone size: -; D gene: -
CDR3 protein: CASRIMETQYF; CDR3 DNA: TGTGCCAGCAGGATCATGGAGACCCAGTACTTC; V gene: TRBV6-2/TRBV6-3; J gene: TRBJ2-5; clone size: many; D gene: -
CDR3 protein: CASSPRAGAGGPNEQFF; CDR3 DNA: TGTGCCAGCAGCCCCCGGGCAGGTGCGGGAGGTCCCAATGAGCAGTTCTTC; V gene: TRBV3-1; J gene: TRBJ2-1; clone size: few; D gene: TRBD2
CDR3 protein: CASSPGQGGGISNQPQHF; CDR3 DNA: TGTGCCAGCAGCCCGGGACAGGGTGGGGGTATCAGCAATCAGCCCCAGCATTTT; V gene: TRBV11-1; J gene: TRBJ1-5; clone size: -; D gene: TRBD1
CDR3 protein: CASSLAGSPTDTQYF; CDR3 DNA: TGTGCCAGCAGCCTCGCCGGGAGCCCGACAGATACGCAGTATTTT; V gene: TRBV7-9; J gene: TRBJ2-3; clone size: few; D gene: -
CDR3 protein: CSALEPLNYGYTF; CDR3 DNA: TGCAGTGCCCTAGAACCGCTTAACTATGGCTACACCTTC; V gene: TRBV20-1; J gene: TRBJ1-2; clone size: few; D gene: -
CDR3 protein: CSARVSGGDNEQFF; CDR3 DNA: TGCAGTGCTAGAGTTAGCGGAGGGGACAATGAGCAGTTCTTC; V gene: TRBV20-1; J gene: TRBJ2-1; clone size: many; D gene: -
CDR3 protein: CSARGSGLPDTQYF; CDR3 DNA: TGCAGTGCTAGGGGTAGCGGACTCCCAGATACGCAGTATTTT; V gene: TRBV20-1; J gene: TRBJ2-3; clone size: few; D gene: -
CDR3 protein: CASSVLAGDADTQYF; CDR3 DNA: TGTGCCAGCAGTGTTTTAGCGGGGGACGCAGATACGCAGTATTTT; V gene: TRBV12-3/TRBV12-4; J gene: TRBJ2-3; clone size: many; D gene: TRBD2
CDR3 protein: CASSYPLAGGSTDTQYF; CDR3 DNA: TGTGCCAGCAGTTACCCACTAGCGGGAGGCAGCACAGATACGCAGTATTTT; V gene: TRBV6-5; J gene: TRBJ2-3; clone size: -; D gene: TRBD2
CDR3 protein: CASRLMGGPQHF; CDR3 DNA: TGTGCCAGCAGGCTGATGGGTGGGCCCCAGCATTTT; V gene: TRBV12-3/TRBV12-4; J gene: TRBJ1-5; clone size: many; D gene: -
CDR3 protein: CASSPGLAGGLRAGELFF; CDR3 DNA: TGTGCCAGCAGCCCCGGACTAGCGGGGGGGCTCAGGGCCGGGGAGCTGTTTTTT; V gene: TRBV11-2; J gene: TRBJ2-2; clone size: -; D gene: TRBD2
CDR3 protein: CAPHGQFF; CDR3 DNA: TGTGCTCCACACGGGCAGTTCTTC; V gene: TRBV12-5; J gene: TRBJ2-1; clone size: -; D gene: -
CDR3 protein: CASSLQAPQTQPQHF; CDR3 DNA: TGTGCCAGCAGTTTGCAGGCCCCCCAAACCCAGCCCCAGCATTTT; V gene: TRBV27; J gene: TRBJ1-5; clone size: few; D gene: -
CDR3 protein: CASMQGSGANVLTF; CDR3 DNA: TGTGCCAGCATGCAGGGCTCTGGGGCCAACGTCCTGACTTTC; V gene: TRBV14; J gene: TRBJ2-6; clone size: few; D gene: -
CDR3 protein: CATSRGDEQFF; CDR3 DNA: TGTGCCACCTCCCGGGGCGATGAGCAGTTCTTC; V gene: TRBV10-3; J gene: TRBJ2-1; clone size: few; D gene: -
CDR3 protein: CASSLLSGWGNEQFF; CDR3 DNA: TGTGCCAGCAGTTTACTTAGCGGGTGGGGGAATGAGCAGTTCTTC; V gene: TRBV12-3/TRBV12-4; J gene: TRBJ2-1; clone size: -; D gene: TRBD2
CDR3 protein: CSALTSHQPQHF; CDR3 DNA: TGCAGTGCCCTGACTTCTCATCAGCCCCAGCATTTT; V gene: TRBV20-1; J gene: TRBJ1-5; clone size: many; D gene: -
CDR3 protein: CASSQDIPGGHEQYF; CDR3 DNA: TGTGCCAGCAGCCAAGATATACCAGGGGGTCACGAGCAGTACTTC; V gene: TRBV4-2; J gene: TRBJ2-7; clone size: few; D gene: TRBD1
CDR3 protein: CATRSQGDYPEHGYTF; CDR3 DNA: TGTGCCACCAGATCACAGGGGGACTACCCGGAGCATGGCTACACCTTC; V gene: TRBV24-1; J gene: TRBJ1-2; clone size: many; D gene: TRBD1
CDR3 protein: CASSYSDRANEQYF; CDR3 DNA: TGCGCCAGCAGCTACTCCGACAGGGCTAATGAGCAGTACTTC; V gene: TRBV5-1; J gene: TRBJ2-7; clone size: few; D gene: TRBD1
CDR3 protein: CASSLWTSDETQYF; CDR3 DNA: TGTGCCAGCAGCCTGTGGACTTCCGACGAGACCCAGTACTTC; V gene: TRBV3-1; J gene: TRBJ2-5; clone size: -; D gene: -
CDR3 protein: CASSLAQALETQYF; CDR3 DNA: TGTGCCAGCAGCCTGGCCCAAGCGTTGGAGACCCAGTACTTC; V gene: TRBV28; J gene: TRBJ2-5; clone size: -; D gene: -
CDR3 protein: CSVLGRAGTGKSGANVLTF; CDR3 DNA: TGCAGCGTTCTAGGGAGGGCCGGGACAGGGAAATCTGGGGCCAACGTCCTGACTTTC; V gene: TRBV29-1; J gene: TRBJ2-6; clone size: -; D gene: TRBD1
CDR3 protein: CASSPHEVTETQYF; CDR3 DNA: TGCGCCAGCAGCCCACACGAGGTAACAGAGACCCAGTACTTC; V gene: TRBV5-1; J gene: TRBJ2-5; clone size: few; D gene: -
CDR3 protein: CAISVLDRGYSTEAFF; CDR3 DNA: TGTGCCATCAGTGTCTTAGACAGGGGATACAGCACTGAAGCTTTCTTT; V gene: TRBV10-3; J gene: TRBJ1-1; clone size: -; D gene: TRBD1
CDR3 protein: CSATEGAGYNEQFF; CDR3 DNA: TGCAGTGCTACCGAGGGGGCGGGCTACAATGAGCAGTTCTTC; V gene: TRBV20-1; J gene: TRBJ2-1; clone size: few; D gene: TRBD1
CDR3 protein: CASSSPDSKYEQYF; CDR3 DNA: TGTGCCAGCAGTTCACCCGACTCCAAGTACGAGCAGTACTTC; V gene: TRBV28; J gene: TRBJ2-7; clone size: -; D gene: -
CDR3 protein: CATSDLAGDEQFF; CDR3 DNA: TGTGCCACCAGTGATTTGGCCGGCGATGAGCAGTTCTTC; V gene: TRBV24-1; J gene: TRBJ2-1; clone size: -; D gene: -
CDR3 protein: CATSRDGVYGYTF; CDR3 DNA: TGTGCCACCAGCAGAGATGGGGTCTATGGCTACACCTTC; V gene: TRBV15; J gene: TRBJ1-2; clone size: -; D gene: -
CDR3 protein: CASSQPGAGANVLTF; CDR3 DNA: TGTGCCAGCAGTCAGCCGGGGGCTGGGGCCAACGTCCTGACTTTC; V gene: TRBV6-1; J gene: TRBJ2-6; clone size: few; D gene: -
CDR3 protein: CAISESSSNYGYTF; CDR3 DNA: TGTGCCATCAGTGAGTCGAGCTCTAACTATGGCTACACCTTC; V gene: TRBV10-3; J gene: TRBJ1-2; clone size: few; D gene: -
CDR3 protein: CATRIRVGDQPQHF; CDR3 DNA: TGTGCCACCCGAATCAGGGTTGGTGATCAGCCCCAGCATTTT; V gene: TRBV19; J gene: TRBJ1-5; clone size: -; D gene: -
CDR3 protein: CASSFFVGGTTDTQYF; CDR3 DNA: TGTGCCAGCAGCTTCTTTGTGGGGGGGACCACAGATACGCAGTATTTT; V gene: TRBV5-5; J gene: TRBJ2-3; clone size: -; D gene: TRBD2
CDR3 protein: CASSVSSNEQFF; CDR3 DNA: TGCGCCAGCAGCGTTAGTAGTAATGAGCAGTTCTTC; V gene: TRBV5-1; J gene: TRBJ2-1; clone size: many; D gene: -
CDR3 protein: CASSRAGAEETQYF; CDR3 DNA: TGTGCCAGCAGCCGGGCAGGGGCTGAAGAGACCCAGTACTTC; V gene: TRBV14; J gene: TRBJ2-5; clone size: -; D gene: -
CDR3 protein: CASSYSTSGRAGETQYF; CDR3 DNA: TGTGCCAGCAGTTACTCTACTAGCGGGAGGGCCGGAGAGACCCAGTACTTC; V gene: TRBV6-5; J gene: TRBJ2-5; clone size: many; D gene: TRBD2
CDR3 protein: CASTFSRTDTQYF; CDR3 DNA: TGTGCCAGCACCTTTAGCCGCACAGATACGCAGTATTTT; V gene: TRBV12-3/TRBV12-4; J gene: TRBJ2-3; clone size: -; D gene: -
CDR3 protein: CSATTANTEAFF; CDR3 DNA: TGCAGTGCCACGACAGCGAACACTGAAGCTTTCTTT; V gene: TRBV20-1; J gene: TRBJ1-1; clone size: -; D gene: -
CDR3 protein: CSVDLQGLRETAYNEQFF; CDR3 DNA: TGCAGCGTCGACCTACAGGGGCTTCGGGAGACGGCCTACAATGAGCAGTTCTTC; V gene: TRBV29-1; J gene: TRBJ2-1; clone size: -; D gene: -
CDR3 protein: CASRPRALQENEQFF; CDR3 DNA: TGTGCCAGCAGACCCCGGGCCCTACAGGAGAATGAGCAGTTCTTC; V gene: TRBV5-6; J gene: TRBJ2-1; clone size: -; D gene: -
CDR3 protein: CASSSHQETQYF; CDR3 DNA: TGTGCCAGCAGCTCCCACCAAGAGACCCAGTACTTC; V gene: TRBV13; J gene: TRBJ2-5; clone size: many; D gene: -